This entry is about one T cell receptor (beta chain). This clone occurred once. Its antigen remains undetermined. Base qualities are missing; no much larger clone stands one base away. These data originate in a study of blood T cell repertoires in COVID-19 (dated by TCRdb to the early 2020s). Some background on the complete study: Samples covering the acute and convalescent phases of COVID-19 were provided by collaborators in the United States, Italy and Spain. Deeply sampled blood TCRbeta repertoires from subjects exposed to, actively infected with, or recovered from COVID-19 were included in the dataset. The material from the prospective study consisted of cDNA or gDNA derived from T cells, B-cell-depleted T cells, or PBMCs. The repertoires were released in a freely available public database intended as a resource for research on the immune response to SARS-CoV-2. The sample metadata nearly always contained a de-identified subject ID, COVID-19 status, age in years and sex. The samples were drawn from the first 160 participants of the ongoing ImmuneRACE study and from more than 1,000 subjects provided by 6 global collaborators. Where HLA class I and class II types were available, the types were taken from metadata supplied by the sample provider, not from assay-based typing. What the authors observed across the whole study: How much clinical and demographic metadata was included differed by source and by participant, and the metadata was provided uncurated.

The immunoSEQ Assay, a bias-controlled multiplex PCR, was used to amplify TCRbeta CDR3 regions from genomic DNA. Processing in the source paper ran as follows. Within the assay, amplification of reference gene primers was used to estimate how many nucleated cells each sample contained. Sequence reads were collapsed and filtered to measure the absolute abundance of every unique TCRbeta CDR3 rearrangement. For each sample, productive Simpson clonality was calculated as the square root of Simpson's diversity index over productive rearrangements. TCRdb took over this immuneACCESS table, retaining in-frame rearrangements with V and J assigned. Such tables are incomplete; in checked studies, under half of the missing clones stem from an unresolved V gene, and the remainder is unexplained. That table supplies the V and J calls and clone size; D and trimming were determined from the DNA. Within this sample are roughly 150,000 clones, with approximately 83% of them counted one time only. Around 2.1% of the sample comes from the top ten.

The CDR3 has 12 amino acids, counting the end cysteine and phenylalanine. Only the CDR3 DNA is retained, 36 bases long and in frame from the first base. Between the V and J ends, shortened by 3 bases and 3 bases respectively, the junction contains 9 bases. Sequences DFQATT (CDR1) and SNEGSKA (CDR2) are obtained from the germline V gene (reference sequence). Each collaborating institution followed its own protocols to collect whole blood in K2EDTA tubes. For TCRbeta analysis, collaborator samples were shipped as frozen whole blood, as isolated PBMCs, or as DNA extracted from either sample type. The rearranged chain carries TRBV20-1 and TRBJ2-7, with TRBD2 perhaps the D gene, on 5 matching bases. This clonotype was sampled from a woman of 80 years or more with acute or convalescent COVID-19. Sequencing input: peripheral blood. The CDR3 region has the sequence CSASAEGYEQYF. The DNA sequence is TGCAGTGCTAGTGCCGAGGGCTACGAGCAGTACTTC.